This T cell receptor (beta chain) comes out of a study of beta chain features in type 1 diabetes. Study-wide context: Comparable age, gender and cell yields were observed in patients relative to healthy donors. Study results and caveats: Here, the possible influence of HLA type (on TCRB rearrangement) remained unresolved. A pattern of fewer insertions and more deletions at VDJ junctions was seen in type 1 diabetes patients. Among all four CD4+ subsets, Type 1 diabetes patients had TCRB CDR3s that were moderately but significantly shorter.

Every bit of the isolated RNA underwent reverse transcription, so sequencing read expressed TCRB transcripts. Assay: immunoSEQ multiplex PCR; the TCRdb copy retains only in-frame clones and omits some. The sample has 150,000 to 200,000 clones; around 8.6% are singletons. This clone turned up a few times. What it binds is not known. With 8 bases removed from V and 3 bases from J, the gap between germline ends came to 20 bases. The CDR3 consists of 15 residues. Using CD45RO/CCR7/CD25/CD127/CD95/CD27, CD4+ naive, central memory, regulatory and stem cell-like memory cells were sorted. The source of this sequence is a woman aged 18-29 years with type 1 diabetes. The specimen sequenced was central memory CD4+ T cells from blood. The V and J genes are TRBV23-1 and TRBJ2-7; perhaps TRBD1 as D (6 bases). TRBV23-1 is treated as an ORF (open reading frame) with a function not yet certain. The CDR3 DNA sequence: TGCGCCAGCGGGGAACCGTGGGGGCGCGTCTACGAGCAGTACTTC. Its protein is CASGEPWGRVYEQYF.